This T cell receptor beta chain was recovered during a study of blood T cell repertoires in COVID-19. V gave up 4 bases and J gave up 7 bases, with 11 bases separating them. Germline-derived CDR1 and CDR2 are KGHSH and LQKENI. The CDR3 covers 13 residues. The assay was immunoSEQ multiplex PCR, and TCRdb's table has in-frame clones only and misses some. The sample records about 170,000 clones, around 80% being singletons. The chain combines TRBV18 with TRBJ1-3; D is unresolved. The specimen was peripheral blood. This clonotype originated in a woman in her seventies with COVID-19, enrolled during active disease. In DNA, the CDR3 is TGTGCCAGCTCACAAGGGAGTAGCAACACCATATATTTT. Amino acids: CASSQGSSNTIYF.